This TCR beta chain emerged from a study of blood T cell repertoires in COVID-19. Sequenced by immunoSEQ multiplex PCR; TCRdb stores in-frame clones only, minus some. In the table there are under 200,000 clones, approximately 85% of which are singletons. The clonotype originates from a woman over 75 with acute or convalescent COVID-19. The specimen sequenced was peripheral blood.

Written as DNA, the CDR3 is TGTGCCACCCTCACCCCGTCTAGGGAGGGGTCACCCCTCCACTTT. Protein sequence: CATLTPSREGSPLHF. The chain recombines TRBV24-1 with TRBJ1-6, with TRBD1 as a possible D gene (5 bases). Trimming took off 9 bases at V and 10 bases at J, with 21 bases between the two ends. CDR3 length: 15 residues. Germline loops: CDR1 KGHDR, CDR2 SFDVKD.